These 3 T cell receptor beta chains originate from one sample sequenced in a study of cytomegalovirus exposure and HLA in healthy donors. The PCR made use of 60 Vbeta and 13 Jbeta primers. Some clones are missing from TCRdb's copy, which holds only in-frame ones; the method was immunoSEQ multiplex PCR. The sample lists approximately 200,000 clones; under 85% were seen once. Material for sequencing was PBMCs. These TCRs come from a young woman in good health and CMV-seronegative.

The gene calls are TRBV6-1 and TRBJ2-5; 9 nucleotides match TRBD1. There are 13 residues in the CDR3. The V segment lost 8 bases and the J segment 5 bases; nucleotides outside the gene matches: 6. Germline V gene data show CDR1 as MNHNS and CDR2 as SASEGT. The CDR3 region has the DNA TGTGCCAGCCAACAGGGGGCGCGTGAGACCCAGTACTTC. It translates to CASQQGARETQYF.

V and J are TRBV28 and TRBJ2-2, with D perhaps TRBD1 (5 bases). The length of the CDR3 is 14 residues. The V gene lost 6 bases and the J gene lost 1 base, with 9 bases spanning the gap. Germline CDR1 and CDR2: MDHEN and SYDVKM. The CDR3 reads CASSPGQNTGELFF. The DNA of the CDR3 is TGTGCCAGCAGCCCCGGACAGAACACCGGGGAGCTGTTTTTT.

The CDR3 is CASSLDGGLAPLNEQFF. CDR3 coding DNA: TGTGCCAGCAGCTTAGATGGTGGCCTAGCCCCTCTCAATGAGCAGTTCTTC. The J gene is TRBJ2-1, the V gene TRBV11-3; possibly TRBD2 for D (5 bases). CDR3 size: 17 residues. Germline-derived CDR1 and CDR2 are SGHNT and YENEEA. Deletions cut 0 bases from V and 6 bases from J, with 18 bases between.